The text below deals with one T cell receptor (beta chain). The data were taken from a study of blood T cell repertoires in COVID-19. Across the study: Samples representing acute and convalescent COVID-19 were sourced from the United States, Italy and Spain. PBMCs, B-cell-depleted T cells, or T cells provided the cDNA or gDNA that made up the material.

Source study methods: Reference gene primer amplification gave nucleated cell count estimates. Some clones are missing from TCRdb's copy, which holds only in-frame ones; the method was immunoSEQ multiplex PCR. V and J calls and clone size follow that table, whereas D and trimming were derived from the DNA. The sample has tens of thousands of clones; under 85% are singletons. Sequenced input: peripheral blood. This receptor was taken from a man between 70 and 80 years old with acute or convalescent COVID-19.

The CDR3 nucleotides read TGTGCCAGCAGCAAACGGACTAGAACAGATACGCAGTATTTT. Translated, it gives CASSKRTRTDTQYF. This chain links TRBV11-3 with TRBJ2-3; TRBD2 agrees at 7 bases. The CDR3 has 14 residues. Germline trimming cut 5 bases from V and 3 bases from J; bases unmatched to any gene: 5. Looked up from germline, CDR1 is SGHNT and CDR2 is YENEEA. Based on the CDR3 plus reference TRBV11-3 and TRBJ2-3, the full variable domain is EAGVVQSPRYKIIEKKQPVAFWCNPISGHNTLYWYLQNLGQGPELLIRYENEEAVDDSQLPKDRFSAERLKGVDSTLKIQPAELGDSAVYLCASSKRTRTDTQYFGPGTRLTVL.